The 13 T cell receptor beta chains listed next were all sequenced from one sample in a study of blood T cell repertoires in COVID-19. Repertoires were generated with immunoSEQ multiplex PCR, while TCRdb's copy carries only in-frame clones and drops some. In the table there are approximately 300,000 clones, over 75% of which are singletons. The sequenced sample consisted of peripheral blood. These receptors came from a woman in her 30s with COVID-19, enrolled during active disease.

The rearrangement joins TRBV6-2 or TRBV6-3 to TRBJ2-3, with TRBD2 matching over 10 bases. With V trimmed by 0 bases and J by 0 bases, 3 bases remained unmatched. This CDR3 is built from 17 residues. The germline CDR1 and CDR2 sequences are MNHEY and SVGEGT. The CDR3 protein is CASSYSTSGQSTDTQYF. For the CDR3, the DNA is TGTGCCAGCAGTTACTCGACTAGCGGGCAGAGCACAGATACGCAGTATTTT.

The J gene is TRBJ1-1, the V gene TRBV4-3; the D gene is possibly TRBD1 (6 bases). V was cut by 2 bases and J by 2 bases, with 9 bases left in between. This CDR3 has 14 amino acids. Looked up from germline, CDR1 is LGHNA and CDR2 is YSLEER. CDR3 nucleotide sequence: TGCGCCAGCAGCCAATTCAGGGGAAACACTGAAGCTTTCTTT. As protein: CASSQFRGNTEAFF.

This chain uses TRBV16 with TRBJ2-7; D is unclear. The CDR3 contains 13 residues. The germline V and J ends were trimmed by 2 bases and 3 bases, with 8 bases remaining between them. CDR1 and CDR2 from the germline V gene are KGHSY and FQNENV. CDR3 nucleotides: TGTGCCAGCAGCCAAGTTCAGTTCTACGAGCAGTACTTC. This encodes CASSQVQFYEQYF.

The rearrangement links TRBV4-1 to TRBJ2-1, with a possible D match to TRBD2 (5 bases). V was pared by 2 bases and J by 7 bases, with 12 bases between. The germline gives CDR1 MGHRA, CDR2 YSYEKL. The length of the CDR3 is 14 residues. Here the CDR3 DNA reads TGCGCCAGCAGCCAACCTTTCCCGGGAAATGAGCAGTTCTTC. This translates into CASSQPFPGNEQFF.

This clone has only one observation. The chain uses TRBV10-3 and TRBJ1-3; TRBD1 aligns across 8 bases. J lost 0 bases, V lost 10 bases, and 11 bases had no gene match. CDR1 ENHRY and CDR2 SYGVKD come from the germline V gene. CDR3 length: 16 amino acids. CDR3 DNA sequence: TGTGCCACCGCAGGGGGCGCGGGTTTCTCTGGAAACACCATATATTTT. The encoded protein is CATAGGAGFSGNTIYF.

The CDR3 region has the DNA TGCGCCAGCAGCATCAGACAGGGGCCCTACGAGCAGTACTTC. Translating gives CASSIRQGPYEQYF. The chain recombines TRBV5-1 with TRBJ2-7; TRBD1 aligns across 8 bases. Losses at the gene ends were 4 bases for V and 2 bases for J; bases not matched to a gene: 5. From germline, CDR1 is SGHRS and CDR2 YFSETQ. The length of the CDR3 is 14 residues.

The V and J genes are TRBV4-1 and TRBJ1-2, with 8 bases matching TRBD1. The CDR3 contains 18 residues. Germline V gene data show CDR1 as MGHRA and CDR2 as YSYEKL. V trimming: 0 bases; J trimming: 2 bases; junction bases outside the gene matches: 11. Here the CDR3 reads CASSQDLGQGLFNYGYTF. CDR3 DNA sequence: TGCGCCAGCAGCCAAGATCTAGGACAGGGTCTCTTCAACTATGGCTACACCTTC.

CDR3 nucleotide sequence: TGCGCCAGCAGCCTAGGGACTTCCGCGGTCGGGTACACTGAAGCTTTCTTT. Encoded protein: CASSLGTSAVGYTEAFF. The chain links TRBV4-3 to TRBJ1-1; D perhaps matches TRBD1 (5 bases). V was clipped by 4 bases and J by 3 bases, with 21 bases between them. The CDR3 loop spans 17 amino acids. Germline CDR1 is LGHNA and CDR2 is YSLEER.

The chain couples TRBV5-6 to TRBJ1-4; D is ambiguous. The ends were cut back, 4 bases at V and 8 bases at J, with 12 bases in the middle. CDR3 length: 13 amino acids. CDR1 is SGHDT, CDR2 YYEEEE, per germline. This CDR3 is CASSLGRSEKLFF. CDR3 bases: TGTGCCAGCAGCCTGGGGAGGTCGGAAAAACTGTTTTTT.

The chain has TRBV19 and TRBJ1-6; D gene uncertain. CDR3 length: 15 residues. Germline V CDR1 and CDR2: LNHDA, SQIVND (reference sequence). Trimming cost V 5 bases and J 7 bases, with 15 bases left between them. This CDR3 is CASSGFVPGNSPLHF. As DNA, the CDR3 is TGTGCCAGTAGTGGCTTTGTTCCGGGGAATTCACCCCTCCACTTT.

This clone was detected only once. The rearrangement joins TRBV20-1 to TRBJ2-2, with no clear D. Between the trimmed V and J ends, which lost 3 bases and 7 bases, there was a span of 18 bases. This CDR3 is built from 15 residues. Germline V gene data show CDR1 as DFQATT and CDR2 as SNEGSKA (reference sequence). The CDR3 nucleotides are TGCAGTGCTAGTGATATTGGAGAGGATCACGGGGAGCTGTTTTTT. Encoded protein: CSASDIGEDHGELFF.

V is TRBV6-1 and J is TRBJ2-5; 7 positions match TRBD2. Germline V gene data show CDR1 as MNHNS and CDR2 as SASEGT. The CDR3 extends over 14 amino acids. V shed 3 bases, J shed 3 bases, and the junction held 4 bases outside the gene matches. The CDR3 region is CASSEAGVEETQYF. The CDR3 DNA reads as TGTGCCAGCAGTGAGGCGGGAGTGGAAGAGACCCAGTACTTC.

This chain's CDR3 is CASSPGTSSGNEQFF. In DNA form, the CDR3 reads TGTGCCAGCTCACCTGGGACTAGCTCCGGCAATGAGCAGTTCTTC. This sequence joins TRBV18 and TRBJ2-1, with 9 bases lining up with TRBD2. The CDR3 has 15 amino acids. In germline, CDR1 is KGHSH, CDR2 LQKENI. The V segment lost 3 bases and the J segment 6 bases; nucleotides outside the gene matches: 6. The full variable domain, with the rest looked up from reference TRBV18 and TRBJ2-1, is NAGVMQNPRHLVRRRGQEARLRCSPMKGHSHVYWYRQLPEEGLKFMVYLQKENIIDESGMPKERFSAEFPKEGPSILRIQQVVRGDSAAYFCASSPGTSSGNEQFFGPGTRLTVL.